The present TCR beta chain was sequenced within a study of shared clonotypes between healthy human individuals. Deep was the level at which the assay was run. 300 ng DNA, tens of thousands of T cell genomes, went into unsorted PBMC replicate PCRs. TCRdb's copy holds only in-frame clones and misses some; the assay was immunoSEQ multiplex PCR. Here the sample spans about 470,000 clones, 70% to 80% being singletons. This CDR3 comprises 14 residues. Germline CDR1 reads SQVTM; CDR2 reads ANQGSEA. V was pared by 4 bases and J by 7 bases, with 11 bases of the junction left unmatched. Sequencing input: PBMCs. The clonotype originates from a middle-aged woman in good health. Some clones in this sample may be carry-over from other donors' samples. The V and J genes are TRBV29-1 and TRBJ2-5, with 8 nucleotides matching TRBD2. The CDR3 DNA reads TGCAGCGTTGGGAACGGGAGGGCCGGTGGGACCCAGTACTTC. It specifies CSVGNGRAGGTQYF.